A selection of T cell receptor beta chains follows, all from one sample in a study of patients and donors after allogeneic stem cell transplantation. In TCRdb, the RT-PCR reads were re-called with MiXCR into one record per CDR3 protein. Altogether 25,000 to 35,000 distinct CDR3 sequences are present, approximately 7% being singletons, with the ten largest covering approximately 35%. The sequencing sample was made of blood, either unsorted or a sorted T cell fraction (not recorded which). Receptor source: a human donor who was either an allogeneic HSCT recipient or a stem cell or donor lymphocyte infusion donor (not recorded which). It is not recorded whose cells these are; they may come from a transplant donor. The CDR3 runs from the conserved cysteine through the conserved F or W. A D gene is named only where the DNA matches it firmly. Size is stated for part of the rows, as once, few or many counts, or as a class when the clone is expanded.

v_call: TRBV18; d_call: .; j_call: TRBJ2-4; clone_size: few; cdr3_nt: TGTGCCAGCTCACAGACCTTAGCCAAAAACATTCAGTACTTC; cdr3_aa: CASSQTLAKNIQYF
v_call: TRBV27; d_call: TRBD2; j_call: TRBJ2-1; clone_size: many; cdr3_nt: TGTGCCAGCAGTAAACGGACTAGCGGAACGAGAACGCCCTACAATGAGCAGTTCTTC; cdr3_aa: CASSKRTSGTRTPYNEQFF
v_call: TRBV3-1; d_call: .; j_call: TRBJ2-3; clone_size: few; cdr3_nt: TGTGCCAGCAGCCAAGACTACTTCACAGATACGCAGTATTTT; cdr3_aa: CASSQDYFTDTQYF
v_call: TRBV24-1; d_call: .; j_call: TRBJ2-7; clone_size: few; cdr3_nt: TGTGCCACTCCCGAGAAGGGCTACGAGCAGTACTTC; cdr3_aa: CATPEKGYEQYF
v_call: TRBV11-3; d_call: .; j_call: TRBJ1-4; clone_size: many; cdr3_nt: TGTGCCAGCAGCTTAGGGTTGCATCTGGGCGAAAAACTGTTTTTT; cdr3_aa: CASSLGLHLGEKLFF
v_call: TRBV24-1; d_call: .; j_call: TRBJ2-3; clone_size: many; cdr3_nt: TGTGCCACCAGACGGGGGAGCACAGATACGCAGTATTTT; cdr3_aa: CATRRGSTDTQYF
v_call: TRBV7-9; d_call: .; j_call: TRBJ2-1; clone_size: .; cdr3_nt: TGTGCCAGCAGCCGGACAGTCTTGGGTTCCGGGCAGTTCTTC; cdr3_aa: CASSRTVLGSGQFF
v_call: TRBV12-3/TRBV12-4; d_call: .; j_call: TRBJ2-3; clone_size: once; cdr3_nt: TGTGCCAGCAGTTTTACTGGGGCCCCGGAAACGCAGTATTTT; cdr3_aa: CASSFTGAPETQYF
v_call: TRBV30; d_call: TRBD1; j_call: TRBJ2-7; clone_size: many; cdr3_nt: TGTGCCTGGACTTGGGACAGGGCTAACGAGCAGTACTTC; cdr3_aa: CAWTWDRANEQYF
v_call: TRBV5-1; d_call: TRBD2; j_call: TRBJ2-7; clone_size: few; cdr3_nt: TGCGCCAGCAGCAAACTAGCGCCAGAATACGAGCAGTACTTC; cdr3_aa: CASSKLAPEYEQYF
v_call: TRBV9; d_call: TRBD2; j_call: TRBJ2-1; clone_size: many; cdr3_nt: TGTGCCAGCAGCGTAGTGGGGACTACCGCGTACAATGAGCAGTTCTTC; cdr3_aa: CASSVVGTTAYNEQFF
v_call: TRBV11-2; d_call: .; j_call: TRBJ2-5; clone_size: .; cdr3_nt: TGTGCCAGCAGCTTAGGTGGCGCAGAGACCCAGTACTTC; cdr3_aa: CASSLGGAETQYF
v_call: TRBV27; d_call: .; j_call: TRBJ1-6; clone_size: many; cdr3_nt: TGTGCCAGCAGTTTGTATCTCCCAGGTTCACCCCTCCACTTT; cdr3_aa: CASSLYLPGSPLHF
v_call: TRBV12-3/TRBV12-4; d_call: .; j_call: TRBJ2-2; clone_size: many; cdr3_nt: TGTGCCAGCAGTTTTTCAGGGGTTACCGGGGAGCTGTTTTTT; cdr3_aa: CASSFSGVTGELFF
v_call: TRBV28; d_call: TRBD1; j_call: TRBJ2-7; clone_size: .; cdr3_nt: TGTGCCAGCAGCCCTCTATATGGGACAGGGGGCATCGAGCAGTACTTC; cdr3_aa: CASSPLYGTGGIEQYF
v_call: TRBV10-3; d_call: TRBD1; j_call: TRBJ2-1; clone_size: many; cdr3_nt: TGTGCCATCAGTGATACAGGGGGCGCTTTCTTGGGTGAGCAGTTCTTC; cdr3_aa: CAISDTGGAFLGEQFF
v_call: TRBV3-1; d_call: .; j_call: TRBJ1-1; clone_size: many; cdr3_nt: TGTGCCAGCAGCCCGCCTGGGTTGGAGTCTGAAGCTTTCTTT; cdr3_aa: CASSPPGLESEAFF
v_call: TRBV27; d_call: .; j_call: TRBJ1-5; clone_size: many; cdr3_nt: TGTGCCAGCAGTCTCGGACAGAATCAGCCCCAGCATTTT; cdr3_aa: CASSLGQNQPQHF
v_call: TRBV24-1; d_call: TRBD2; j_call: TRBJ2-5; clone_size: many; cdr3_nt: TGTGCCACCAGTGATTTGCCCGCTAAACCGGGACTAGTACGAGAGACCCAGTACTTC; cdr3_aa: CATSDLPAKPGLVRETQYF
v_call: TRBV20-1; d_call: .; j_call: TRBJ2-7; clone_size: few; cdr3_nt: TGCAGTGCTAGTTTTCGGGGCGGCGAGCAGTACTTC; cdr3_aa: CSASFRGGEQYF
v_call: TRBV29-1; d_call: .; j_call: TRBJ2-7; clone_size: many; cdr3_nt: TGCAGCGTTAGGGGGGGGAGCTCCTACGAGCAGTACTTC; cdr3_aa: CSVRGGSSYEQYF
v_call: TRBV24-1; d_call: .; j_call: TRBJ2-5; clone_size: many; cdr3_nt: TGTGCCACCAGTGAAGCAGGGTCAGGGGAGACCCAGTACTTC; cdr3_aa: CATSEAGSGETQYF
v_call: TRBV11-2; d_call: TRBD1; j_call: TRBJ1-2; clone_size: medium-sized; cdr3_nt: TGTGCCAGCAGCTTAGCAGGGGGCGGCTATGGCTACACCTTC; cdr3_aa: CASSLAGGGYGYTF
v_call: TRBV25-1; d_call: .; j_call: TRBJ1-5; clone_size: many; cdr3_nt: TGTGCCAGCAGTGAGCCGTTGAGCAATCAGCCCCAGCATTTT; cdr3_aa: CASSEPLSNQPQHF
v_call: TRBV4-1; d_call: .; j_call: TRBJ2-7; clone_size: .; cdr3_nt: TGCGCCAGCAGCCAATGGGTAGCGACTAGCTCCTACGAGCAGTACTTC; cdr3_aa: CASSQWVATSSYEQYF
v_call: TRBV12-3/TRBV12-4; d_call: TRBD1; j_call: TRBJ2-7; clone_size: many; cdr3_nt: TGTGCCAGCAGGCGGGGACAGGGGGAATACGAGCAGTACTTC; cdr3_aa: CASRRGQGEYEQYF
v_call: TRBV12-3/TRBV12-4; d_call: TRBD1; j_call: TRBJ1-1; clone_size: many; cdr3_nt: TGTGCCAGCAGACGACAGGGGAGGCGGCAAACTGAAGCTTTCTTT; cdr3_aa: CASRRQGRRQTEAFF
v_call: TRBV7-3; d_call: .; j_call: TRBJ2-1; clone_size: few; cdr3_nt: TGTGCCAGCAGCCCGAGCGGTGGAAAGTGGCTTGAGCAGTTCTTC; cdr3_aa: CASSPSGGKWLEQFF
v_call: TRBV20-1; d_call: .; j_call: TRBJ2-7; clone_size: .; cdr3_nt: TGCAGTGCTAAGAGAGGGACATCCTCCTACGAGCAGTACTTC; cdr3_aa: CSAKRGTSSYEQYF
v_call: TRBV7-2; d_call: TRBD1; j_call: TRBJ1-6; clone_size: many; cdr3_nt: TGTGCCAGCAGCTTAGGGACAGGCATGGCGCCCCTCCACTTT; cdr3_aa: CASSLGTGMAPLHF
v_call: TRBV20-1; d_call: .; j_call: TRBJ1-1; clone_size: many; cdr3_nt: TGCAGTGCTAGGGGAGGGAACACTGAAGCTTTCTTT; cdr3_aa: CSARGGNTEAFF
v_call: TRBV4-3; d_call: TRBD1; j_call: TRBJ1-2; clone_size: many; cdr3_nt: TGCGCCAGCAGCCATACAGGGGGCGCGGGTAACTATGGCTACACCTTC; cdr3_aa: CASSHTGGAGNYGYTF
v_call: TRBV11-2; d_call: .; j_call: TRBJ1-1; clone_size: many; cdr3_nt: TGTGCCAGCAGCTCATACTTAGGGGCTGAAGCTTTCTTT; cdr3_aa: CASSSYLGAEAFF
v_call: TRBV27; d_call: .; j_call: TRBJ1-2; clone_size: many; cdr3_nt: TGTGCCAGCAAGGCAGGGGCCAACTATGGCTACACCTTC; cdr3_aa: CASKAGANYGYTF
v_call: TRBV11-2; d_call: .; j_call: TRBJ1-1; clone_size: many; cdr3_nt: TGTGCCAGCAGCTTGGGTCCAGGGACCCATAACACTGAAGCTTTCTTT; cdr3_aa: CASSLGPGTHNTEAFF
v_call: TRBV7-8; d_call: .; j_call: TRBJ2-3; clone_size: many; cdr3_nt: TGTGCCAGCAGCTTAAAGGGGCAGGGCGAAAGCACAGATACGCAGTATTTT; cdr3_aa: CASSLKGQGESTDTQYF
v_call: TRBV7-2; d_call: .; j_call: TRBJ1-5; clone_size: many; cdr3_nt: TGTGCCAGCAGCTTGGCAGGGGTCAATCAGCCCCAGCATTTT; cdr3_aa: CASSLAGVNQPQHF
v_call: TRBV20-1; d_call: TRBD2; j_call: TRBJ2-1; clone_size: many; cdr3_nt: TGCAGTGCTCACGTGGGAAGCGGGAGATACAATGAGCAGTTCTTC; cdr3_aa: CSAHVGSGRYNEQFF
v_call: TRBV3-2; d_call: .; j_call: TRBJ2-1; clone_size: few; cdr3_nt: TGTGCCAGCAGCCAAGAGGTACTAGCGGGGCAACCCTTC; cdr3_aa: CASSQEVLAGQPF
v_call: TRBV28; d_call: TRBD1; j_call: TRBJ2-7; clone_size: .; cdr3_nt: TGTGCCAGCAGGAGACAGGGGGGGGACGAGCAGTACTTC; cdr3_aa: CASRRQGGDEQYF
v_call: TRBV29-1; d_call: .; j_call: TRBJ2-5; clone_size: many; cdr3_nt: TGCAGCGTTGGTCTTAGCCAAGAGACCCAGTACTTC; cdr3_aa: CSVGLSQETQYF